This T cell receptor beta chain was sequenced during a study of memory CD4+ T cells and cytomegalovirus serostatus. Broader study findings: Each of 60 to 80 CMV-associated TCRbeta sequences occurred in one to five individuals. CMV serostatus prediction reached median AUC around 0.95, or 0.9 with US-trained model.

Original processing notes: After removing out-of-frame reads, 2,204,828 distinct TCRbeta sequences remained. Assay: immunoSEQ multiplex PCR; the TCRdb copy retains only in-frame clones and omits some. That table is the source of V, J and clone size, and D and trimming were worked out from the DNA. The data contain 80,000 or so clones, roughly 78% of them singletons. In its sample, this clone was seen once. Antigen unknown. Single viable CD3+CD4+CD8-CD45RO+ cells were sorted as the memory CD4+ T cells. CD4+ T cells were isolated by positive magnetic selection. The sequenced material came from memory CD4+ T cells from blood. This sequence originates from an adult in good health and CMV-seropositive.

The CDR3 DNA sequence: TGTGCCAGCAGTAGGGGATCCGATTCACCCCTCCACTTT. Residues: CASSRGSDSPLHF. V is TRBV6-6 and J is TRBJ1-6, with D possibly TRBD1 on 5 matching bases. V lost 5 bases and J lost 8, with 10 bases in between. This CDR3 has 13 residues. CDR1 and CDR2 from the germline V gene are MNHNY and SVGAGI (reference sequence).